The source of this T cell receptor (beta chain) is a study of T-cell memory formation after mild COVID-19. About the research overall: Most TCR clusters belonged to a single donor. General observations from the study: Second-wave clones with a day 37 peak had unconfirmed SARS-CoV-2 specificity. The appearance of some responding clones in pre-infection memory suggested that cross-reactive memory joined.

Germline CDR1 reads SGHRS; CDR2 reads YFSETQ. With 4 bases clipped from V and 4 bases from J, the junction kept 16 bases outside the gene matches. This CDR3 region has 19 residues. The 5'RACE method, run with constant-segment primers, produced TCR alpha and TCR beta cDNA libraries (carrying sample barcodes and UMIs). TCRdb reanalysed the 5' RACE reads using MiXCR and keeps one entry per CDR3 protein. Of 550,000 to 600,000 distinct CDR3 sequences in the sample, 15% to 20% are singletons; the top ten hold less than 10%. Worth noting for this clonotype: Its antigen remains unidentified.

Specimen: PBMCs or a T cell subset sorted from them (not recorded which). The genes are TRBV5-1 and TRBJ2-1; 11 bases fit TRBD2. This TCR derives from an adult woman who had mild COVID-19 (a few samples of this study predate the infection). Cell type and time point are not known. CDR3 nucleotide sequence: TGCGCCAGCAGCCCGACCCCGACTAGCGGGGTCGGGCATTACAATGAGCAGTTCTTC. As protein: CASSPTPTSGVGHYNEQFF.